Presented here are 23 T cell receptor beta chains from one specimen sequenced in a study of PD-1 blockade in classical Hodgkin lymphoma. Libraries were prepared by immunoSEQ multiplex PCR; TCRdb keeps only in-frame clonotypes and omits some of them. The sample lists roughly 3,000 clones, roughly 70% occurring once. Sample time point: newly diagnosed, previously untreated cHL patient sample. The study isolated CD8+ T cells from thawed PBMCs by magnetic negative selection. The sample consisted of CD8+ T cells from blood. The receptors here all came from a human donor with classical Hodgkin lymphoma.

As for this clone: With a far larger clone one base away, a read error is the likely cause. The genes are TRBV4-2 and TRBJ2-3; D ambiguous. There are 15 residues in the CDR3. Germline V lookup: CDR1 LGHNA, CDR2 YNFKEQ. Trimming took off 0 bases at V and 0 bases at J, with 7 bases between the two ends. Here the CDR3 reads CASSQESSSTDTQYF. CDR3 DNA sequence: TGTGCCAGCAGCCAAGAGAGCAGTAGCACAGATACGCAGTATTTT.

The genes are TRBV5-1 and TRBJ2-4; no clear D gene. With 0 bases removed from V and 9 bases from J, the gap between germline ends came to 4 bases. The CDR3 has 11 amino acids. From germline, CDR1 is SGHRS and CDR2 YFSETQ. The CDR3 protein is CASSLEGIQYF. The CDR3 DNA follows: TGCGCCAGCAGCTTGGAAGGCATTCAGTACTTC.

This clone was recorded a few times. This sequence joins TRBV27 and TRBJ2-7; D is undetermined. With 2 bases removed from V and 2 bases from J, the gap between germline ends came to 10 bases. The germline V gene has CDR1 MNHEY and CDR2 SMNVEV (reference sequence). CDR3 length: 14 amino acids. The CDR3 loop reads CASSLGAAAYEQYF. CDR3 nucleotide sequence: TGTGCCAGCAGTTTAGGTGCCGCCGCCTACGAGCAGTACTTC.

The V gene is TRBV5-1, the J gene TRBJ1-4, with TRBD1 as a possible D gene (6 bases). The germline V and J ends were trimmed by 2 bases and 4 bases, with 12 bases remaining between them. CDR3 length equals 15 residues. The germline CDR1 and CDR2 sequences are SGHRS and YFSETQ. The CDR3 nucleotides read TGCGCCAGCAGCTTCACAGGGTTAGGTAATGAAAAACTGTTTTTT. Translation: CASSFTGLGNEKLFF.

This clone was seen a few times. The chain employs TRBV10-3 and TRBJ2-7; no clear D. The germline V gene encodes CDR1 ENHRY and CDR2 SYGVKD. CDR3 size: 13 residues. The V and J ends lost 7 bases and 4 bases respectively, with 14 bases between them. The chain's CDR3 is CAITTSSSYEQYF. The CDR3 bases are TGTGCCATCACCACCTCCTCCTCATACGAGCAGTACTTC.

The chain has TRBV5-4 and TRBJ1-1; D ambiguous. The V end lost 1 base, the J end lost 1 base, and 8 bases lay between the germline ends. The CDR3 is made up of 14 amino acids. Germline CDR1 reads SGHNT; CDR2 reads YYREEE (reference sequence). CDR3 DNA: TGTGCCAGCAGCTTGAGCGACAAGAACACTGAAGCTTTCTTT. Its translation: CASSLSDKNTEAFF. Based on the CDR3 plus reference TRBV5-4 and TRBJ1-1, the full variable domain is ETGVTQSPTHLIKTRGQQVTLRCSSQSGHNTVSWYQQALGQGPQFIFQYYREEENGRGNFPPRFSGLQFPNYSSELNVNALELDDSALYLCASSLSDKNTEAFFGQGTRLTVV.

The chain links TRBV6-1 to TRBJ2-7, with TRBD1 matching over 7 bases. This CDR3 is 15 amino acids long. J lost 0 bases, V lost 4 bases, and 6 bases had no gene match. CDR1 is MNHNS, CDR2 SASEGT, per germline. The CDR3 loop reads CASSARDSSSYEQYF. Written as DNA, the CDR3 is TGTGCCAGCAGTGCCCGGGACAGTAGCTCCTACGAGCAGTACTTC.

This clone was detected only a few times. The chain's CDR3 is CASSHHGGNEQFF. CDR3 in DNA: TGTGCCAGCAGCCACCACGGAGGAAATGAGCAGTTCTTC. J is TRBJ2-1 and V is TRBV7-3, with a tentative D call TRBD2 (5 bases). The germline gives CDR1 SGHTA, CDR2 FQGTGA. The V end lost 5 bases, the J end lost 7 bases, and 12 bases lay between the germline ends. The CDR3 spans 13 residues.

This sequence joins TRBV19 and TRBJ2-1, with TRBD1 matching 7 bases. CDR3 length: 11 amino acids. V lost 7 bases, J lost 10 bases, and 4 bases stayed unmatched. Germline-derived CDR1 and CDR2 are LNHDA and SQIVND (reference sequence). CDR3 sequence (DNA): TGTGCCAGTAAGGGGGCTGTCGAGCAGTTCTTC. Protein: CASKGAVEQFF.

The sample holds a few counts of this clone. This chain links TRBV7-8 with TRBJ2-7, with a tentative D call TRBD1 (6 bases). With 5 bases removed from V and 3 bases from J, the gap between germline ends came to 14 bases. Germline V gene lookup returns CDR1 SGHVS and CDR2 FQNEAQ. CDR3 size: 14 residues. CDR3: CASSRAGVGYEQYF. Here the CDR3 DNA reads TGTGCCAGCAGCCGAGCAGGGGTAGGCTACGAGCAGTACTTC.

This chain links TRBV19 with TRBJ1-5; 9 bases are shared with TRBD1. The J segment lost 0 bases and the V segment lost 3 bases, leaving 3 bases of the junction unmatched. CDR1 and CDR2 (germline): LNHDA, SQIVND (reference sequence). CDR3 length equals 16 residues. The CDR3 nucleotides are TGTGCCAGTAGTATTGGGACAGGGCATAGCAATCAGCCCCAGCATTTT. Translation: CASSIGTGHSNQPQHF.

The genes are TRBV27 and TRBJ2-7; D is uncertain. V gave up 6 bases and J gave up 3 bases, with 3 bases separating them. CDR1 and CDR2 (germline): MNHEY, SMNVEV (reference sequence). The CDR3 runs 10 residues. In DNA form, the CDR3 reads TGTGCCAGCAGGTGCTACGAGCAGTACTTC. Its protein product is CASRCYEQYF.

The V gene is TRBV6-1, the J gene TRBJ1-2; D is uncertain. The V and J ends lost 0 bases and 3 bases respectively, with 11 bases between them. Germline V gene lookup returns CDR1 MNHNS and CDR2 SASEGT. The length of the CDR3 is 15 residues. In nucleotides, the CDR3 is TGTGCCAGCAGTGAAGCTATCGGGGTTTACTATGGCTACACCTTC. Encoded protein: CASSEAIGVYYGYTF.

This clone was detected a few times. The gene calls are TRBV12-5 and TRBJ2-5, with D possibly being TRBD1 (5 bases). Germline lookup yields CDR1 LGHNT and CDR2 FRNRAP. V was clipped by 1 base and J by 1 base, with 7 bases between them. The CDR3 is 14 residues long. DNA of the CDR3: TGTGCTAGTGGTTTGGGGGGCTCCCAAGAGACCCAGTACTTC. Encoded protein: CASGLGGSQETQYF.

The gene calls are TRBV21-1 and TRBJ2-1. TRBV21-1 corresponds to a pseudogene. The CDR3 has 15 residues. DNA for the CDR3: TGTGCCAGCAGCAAAACGTTTTTATATTCCAATGAGCAGTTCTTC. It specifies CASSKTFLYSNEQFF.

The chain joins TRBV4-1 to TRBJ2-5, with a weak D call TRBD2 (5 bases). With 1 base removed from V and 5 bases from J, the gap between germline ends came to 11 bases. The germline CDR1 and CDR2 sequences are MGHRA and YSYEKL. The CDR3 totals 14 residues. CDR3 DNA sequence: TGCGCCAGCAGCCAAGTGAGGGAAGGGGAGACCCAGTACTTC. Amino acids: CASSQVREGETQYF.

This clone has just a few counts. The chain uses TRBV28 and TRBJ2-5; D uncertain. The CDR3 runs to 14 residues. CDR1 is MDHEN, CDR2 SYDVKM, per germline. V lost 2 bases, J lost 1 base, and 8 bases lay in between. The CDR3 sequence is CASSLMGSQETQYF. The CDR3 region has the DNA TGTGCCAGCAGTTTAATGGGTAGCCAAGAGACCCAGTACTTC.

The rearrangement uses TRBV6-5 and TRBJ1-1; D is undetermined. Germline CDR1 and CDR2: MNHEY and SVGAGI. With 2 bases removed from V and 8 bases from J, the gap between germline ends came to 12 bases. The CDR3 is 13 amino acids. This CDR3 is CASSYQSVTEAFF. CDR3 coding DNA: TGTGCCAGCAGTTACCAATCAGTAACCGAAGCTTTCTTT.

This clone was counted between two and nine times. V usage is TRBV7-9 and J usage is TRBJ1-1; a possible D gene is TRBD1 (5 bases). The CDR3 runs to 16 residues. Germline CDR1 reads SEHNR; CDR2 reads FQNEAQ (reference sequence). Trimming shortened V by 1 base and J by 0 bases, and 12 bases separated the two germline ends. CDR3 sequence: CASSLVGQGMNTEAFF. The DNA for the CDR3 is TGTGCCAGCAGCTTAGTCGGGCAGGGCATGAACACTGAAGCTTTCTTT.

CDR3 amino acids: CASSPPLQVYNEQFF. Here the CDR3 DNA reads TGTGCCAGCTCACCACCACTACAGGTATACAATGAGCAGTTCTTC. V and J are TRBV18 and TRBJ2-1, with D possibly being TRBD1 (5 bases). The germline CDR1 and CDR2 sequences are KGHSH and LQKENI. Trimming cost V 0 bases and J 4 bases, with 10 bases left between them. The length of the CDR3 is 15 residues.

A few counts support this clone. The genes are TRBV19 and TRBJ2-2; D is unresolved. This CDR3 is 12 amino acids long. The germline CDR1 and CDR2 sequences are LNHDA and SQIVND (reference sequence). The V end lost 5 bases, the J end lost 4 bases, and 5 bases lay between the germline ends. CDR3 region: CASSLLTGELFF. For the CDR3, the DNA is TGTGCCAGTAGTCTACTCACCGGGGAGCTGTTTTTT.

V usage is TRBV30 and J usage is TRBJ2-1, with D unclear. V was clipped by 4 bases and J by 4 bases, with 8 bases between them. This CDR3 is 12 amino acids long. Germline V gene sequence: CDR1 GTSNPN, CDR2 SVGIG (reference sequence). CDR3 sequence (DNA): TGTGCCTGGATCGTAATATACAATGAGCAGTTCTTC. Translation: CAWIVIYNEQFF.

This chain uses TRBV11-2 with TRBJ1-4; 9 bases are shared with TRBD1. V lost 2 bases, J lost 7 bases, and 5 bases stayed unmatched. This CDR3 is 15 amino acids long. Germline loops: CDR1 SGHAT, CDR2 FQNNGV. The CDR3 protein is CASSLSGTGREKLFF. For the CDR3, the DNA is TGTGCCAGCAGCTTATCCGGGACAGGGCGTGAAAAACTGTTTTTT.